The TCR beta chain described here comes from a study of blood T cell repertoires in COVID-19. Study-wide context: Sites in the United States, Italy and Spain provided acute and convalescent COVID-19 samples. In each case, the material was cDNA or gDNA derived from T cells, B-cell-depleted T cells, or PBMCs.

This CDR3 comprises 12 residues. The ends were cut back, 2 bases at V and 3 bases at J, with 5 bases in the middle. The authors' processing: Reference gene primer amplification yielded estimated nucleated cell counts. Assay: immunoSEQ multiplex PCR; the TCRdb copy retains only in-frame clones and omits some. V and J calls and clone size follow that table, whereas D and trimming were derived from the DNA. The data contain around 270,000 clones, roughly 91% of them singletons. The receptor's source is a middle-aged man with acute or convalescent COVID-19. Source material: peripheral blood. The chain has TRBV12-3 or TRBV12-4 and TRBJ2-7; D gene ambiguous. CDR3 coding DNA: TGTGCCAGCAGTTTACAAAACTACGAGCAGTACTTC. Its translation is CASSLQNYEQYF.